This TCR beta chain was found in a study of sequential checkpoint blockade in melanoma. V shed 3 bases, J shed 7 bases, and the junction held 3 bases outside the gene matches. The CDR3 has 14 amino acids. CDR1 SGHVS and CDR2 FNYEAQ come from the germline V gene. Produced via immunoSEQ multiplex PCR; TCRdb's table is partial and in-frame only. This sample yields about 28,000 clones, of which roughly nine tenths are seen a single time; 14% belongs to the top ten. Described treatment: randomized to nivolumab then ipilimumab (arm A) or the reverse (arm B). This TCR was sampled from a human donor with melanoma. This chain links TRBV7-6 with TRBJ1-5; 10 bases line up with TRBD1. The sequenced sample was CD8+ T cells sorted from blood (inferred from file names), obtained from a patient given nivolumab and ipilimumab in sequence. The CDR3 DNA reads as TGTGCCAGCAGCTTGACAGGGGGCGGACAGCCCCAGCATTTT. It is translated as CASSLTGGGQPQHF.